A selection of T cell receptor beta chains follows, all from one sample in a study of blood T cell repertoires in COVID-19. Sequencing used immunoSEQ multiplex PCR; TCRdb keeps in-frame clones, though not all of them. This table holds 250,000 or so clones, around 91% found once. The specimen sequenced was peripheral blood. The receptors here all came from a woman in her sixties with COVID-19, enrolled during active disease. The CDR3 runs from the conserved cysteine through the conserved F or W. The D gene is left open where the match is weak. Clone size is given for some rows only: seen once, a few or many times, or a class if the clone is expanded.

V: TRBV19; size: -; J: TRBJ2-6; D: -; CDR3: CASSIGGFSGANVLTF; DNA: TGTGCCAGTAGTATTGGCGGATTCTCTGGGGCCAACGTCCTGACTTTC
V: TRBV18; size: -; J: TRBJ2-3; D: -; CDR3: CASSTTGPSTDTQYF; DNA: TGTGCCAGCTCAACTACCGGTCCTAGCACAGATACGCAGTATTTT
V: TRBV29-1; size: -; J: TRBJ1-1; D: -; CDR3: CSASTMNTEAFF; DNA: TGCAGCGCTTCCACTATGAACACTGAAGCTTTCTTT
V: TRBV19; size: -; J: TRBJ2-1; D: -; CDR3: CASSIGGNYNEQFF; DNA: TGTGCCAGTAGTATAGGAGGGAACTACAATGAGCAGTTCTTC
V: TRBV2; size: -; J: TRBJ2-7; D: -; CDR3: CASTEDRFYEQYF; DNA: TGTGCCAGCACCGAGGACAGATTCTACGAGCAGTACTTC
V: TRBV19; size: once; J: TRBJ1-5; D: -; CDR3: CASRDSNQPQHF; DNA: TGTGCCAGTAGGGACAGTAATCAGCCCCAGCATTTT
V: TRBV10-3; size: -; J: TRBJ1-1; D: TRBD1; CDR3: CAISEPYRGMMNTEAFF; DNA: TGTGCCATCAGTGAGCCCTACAGGGGAATGATGAACACTGAAGCTTTCTTT
V: TRBV27; size: -; J: TRBJ1-5; D: -; CDR3: CASSLPPSFDSFPQHF; DNA: TGTGCCAGCAGTTTACCCCCCAGTTTCGACTCCTTTCCCCAGCATTTT
V: TRBV6-2/TRBV6-3; size: -; J: TRBJ1-4; D: -; CDR3: CASSDDSSNEKLFF; DNA: TGTGCCAGCAGCGACGACAGCAGTAATGAAAAACTGTTTTTT
V: TRBV6-2/TRBV6-3; size: once; J: TRBJ1-5; D: TRBD1; CDR3: CASSWTGGQPQHF; DNA: TGTGCCAGCAGTTGGACAGGGGGTCAGCCCCAGCATTTT
V: TRBV11-1; size: once; J: TRBJ1-1; D: TRBD1; CDR3: CASSYRTGDSTEAFF; DNA: TGTGCCAGCAGTTACAGAACAGGGGACAGCACTGAAGCTTTCTTT
V: TRBV11-2; size: -; J: TRBJ2-1; D: -; CDR3: CASSHRDPRDNEQFF; DNA: TGTGCCAGCAGCCACCGGGATCCACGGGACAATGAGCAGTTCTTC
V: TRBV9; size: -; J: TRBJ2-1; D: -; CDR3: CASSVGGVEQFF; DNA: TGTGCCAGCAGCGTAGGGGGAGTTGAGCAGTTCTTC
V: TRBV4-3; size: -; J: TRBJ1-5; D: TRBD1; CDR3: CASSQGFRDREIRHQPQHF; DNA: TGCGCCAGCAGCCAAGGGTTCCGGGACAGGGAAATTAGGCATCAGCCCCAGCATTTT
V: TRBV5-4; size: -; J: TRBJ1-2; D: TRBD1; CDR3: CASSLWTGNNYGYTF; DNA: TGTGCCAGCAGCTTGTGGACAGGGAATAACTATGGCTACACCTTC
V: TRBV25-1; size: few; J: TRBJ2-1; D: TRBD1; CDR3: CASSPKGQGDNEQFF; DNA: TGTGCCAGCAGTCCCAAGGGACAGGGGGACAATGAGCAGTTCTTC
V: TRBV14; size: few; J: TRBJ1-2; D: -; CDR3: CASSPDSFYGYTF; DNA: TGTGCCAGCAGCCCGGACAGTTTCTATGGCTACACCTTC
V: TRBV5-5; size: -; J: TRBJ2-7; D: -; CDR3: CASSLAGGFEQYF; DNA: TGTGCCAGCAGCTTGGCCGGGGGATTTGAGCAGTACTTC
V: TRBV9; size: -; J: TRBJ1-2; D: -; CDR3: CASSRLEGKGGYTF; DNA: TGTGCCAGCAGCCGCTTGGAGGGGAAAGGTGGCTACACCTTC
V: TRBV2; size: few; J: TRBJ1-5; D: -; CDR3: CASRGPNQPQHF; DNA: TGTGCCAGCAGGGGGCCCAATCAGCCCCAGCATTTT
V: TRBV2; size: -; J: TRBJ1-2; D: -; CDR3: CASSTNREGGYTF; DNA: TGTGCCAGCAGTACGAACAGGGAAGGTGGCTACACCTTC
V: TRBV4-2; size: -; J: TRBJ1-3; D: TRBD1; CDR3: CASSQGVGQGNTIYF; DNA: TGTGCCAGCAGCCAAGGGGTGGGACAGGGAAACACCATATATTTT
V: TRBV7-9; size: -; J: TRBJ1-1; D: -; CDR3: CASSMTRGGTEAFF; DNA: TGTGCCAGCAGCATGACTAGGGGGGGAACTGAAGCTTTCTTT
V: TRBV5-5; size: -; J: TRBJ1-1; D: TRBD1; CDR3: CASSLTGGPNTEAFF; DNA: TGTGCCAGCAGCTTGACAGGGGGCCCGAACACTGAAGCTTTCTTT
V: TRBV7-9; size: -; J: TRBJ1-1; D: -; CDR3: CASSPGGGRGTEAFF; DNA: TGTGCCAGCAGCCCCGGGGGGGGGAGGGGCACTGAAGCTTTCTTT
V: TRBV21-1; size: -; J: TRBJ1-5; D: -; CDR3: CASSHKRMGGLAPQHF; DNA: TGTGCCAGCAGCCATAAACGGATGGGGGGGCTGGCGCCCCAGCATTTT
V: TRBV10-2; size: -; J: TRBJ1-2; D: -; CDR3: CASSEGRVTPVRGYTF; DNA: TGCGCCAGCAGTGAGGGCAGGGTAACCCCAGTACGCGGCTACACCTTC
V: TRBV7-3; size: -; J: TRBJ2-3; D: TRBD2; CDR3: CARVGTRRETDTQYF; DNA: TGTGCCAGGGTAGGGACTAGGAGGGAGACAGATACGCAGTATTTT
V: TRBV5-1; size: -; J: TRBJ2-1; D: TRBD2; CDR3: CASSLEAGLALRNEQFF; DNA: TGCGCCAGCAGCCTCGAAGCGGGACTAGCGCTAAGGAATGAGCAGTTCTTC
V: TRBV3-1/TRBV3-2; size: once; J: TRBJ1-2; D: -; CDR3: CASSQVINYGYTF; DNA: TGTGCCAGCAGCCAAGTAATAAACTATGGCTACACCTTC
V: TRBV11-2; size: -; J: TRBJ1-5; D: TRBD1; CDR3: CASSTRQGPQPQHF; DNA: TGTGCCAGCAGCACTCGACAGGGACCTCAGCCCCAGCATTTT
V: TRBV7-2; size: -; J: TRBJ2-7; D: -; CDR3: CASSSSLSEQYF; DNA: TGTGCCAGCAGCTCGTCCCTTAGCGAGCAGTACTTC
V: TRBV3-1/TRBV3-2; size: -; J: TRBJ1-1; D: TRBD1; CDR3: CASSQGRTGQTLEAFF; DNA: TGTGCCAGCAGCCAAGGCAGAACGGGACAGACCCTTGAAGCTTTCTTT